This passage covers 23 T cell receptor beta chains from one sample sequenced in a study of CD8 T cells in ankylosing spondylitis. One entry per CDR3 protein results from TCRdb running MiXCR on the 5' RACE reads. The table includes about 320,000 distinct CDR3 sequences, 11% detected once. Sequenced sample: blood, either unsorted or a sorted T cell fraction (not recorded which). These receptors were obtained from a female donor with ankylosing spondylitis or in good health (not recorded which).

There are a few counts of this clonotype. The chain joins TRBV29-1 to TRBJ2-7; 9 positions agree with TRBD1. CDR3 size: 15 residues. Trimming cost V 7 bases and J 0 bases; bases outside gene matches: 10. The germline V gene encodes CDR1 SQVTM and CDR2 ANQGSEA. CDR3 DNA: TGCAGCGCCCTCCGACGGGACAGGGTCTCCTACGAGCAGTACTTC. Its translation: CSALRRDRVSYEQYF.

CDR3 in DNA: TGTGCCAGCACCCCCGGGACAGAGAACACTGAAGCTTTCTTT. Translating it yields CASTPGTENTEAFF. The chain is built from TRBV3-1 and TRBJ1-1; 7 bases are a match to TRBD1. The germline V gene has CDR1 LGHDT and CDR2 YNNKEL (reference sequence). This CDR3 spans 14 amino acids. Unmatched junction bases numbered 6, after V lost 7 bases and J lost 1 base.

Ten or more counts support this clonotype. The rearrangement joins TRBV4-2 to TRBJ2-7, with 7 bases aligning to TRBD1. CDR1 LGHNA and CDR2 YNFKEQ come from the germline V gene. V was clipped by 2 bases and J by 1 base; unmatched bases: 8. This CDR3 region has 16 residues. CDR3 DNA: TGTGCCAGCAGCCAACTACTAGGGACAGCTTCCTACGAGCAGTACTTC. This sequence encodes CASSQLLGTASYEQYF.

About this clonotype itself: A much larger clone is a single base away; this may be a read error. CDR3 sequence reads: CASVDRDGYTF. CDR3 bases: TGTGCCAGCGTTGATAGGGATGGCTACACCTTC. J is TRBJ1-2 and V is TRBV25-1; unclear D gene. CDR1 is MGHDK and CDR2 is SYGVNS in the germline V gene. CDR3 length: 11 residues. Trimming removed 8 bases from V and 6 bases from J, with 10 bases in between.

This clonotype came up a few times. The CDR3 DNA sequence: TGTGCCAGCAGCCCTATTACAGGGGGGCGAGCCAAAAACATTCAGTACTTC. Translation: CASSPITGGRAKNIQYF. V usage is TRBV11-2 and J usage is TRBJ2-4, with TRBD1 matching 8 bases. CDR1 and CDR2 from the germline V gene are SGHAT and FQNNGV. CDR3 size: 17 residues. The ends lost 5 bases at V and 0 bases at J; junction bases unmatched: 9.

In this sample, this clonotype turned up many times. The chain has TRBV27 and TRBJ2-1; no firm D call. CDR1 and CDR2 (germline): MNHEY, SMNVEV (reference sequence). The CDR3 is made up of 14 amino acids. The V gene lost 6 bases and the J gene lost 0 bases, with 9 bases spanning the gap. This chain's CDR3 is CASSQDHSYNEQFF. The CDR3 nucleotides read TGTGCCAGCAGCCAGGACCACTCCTACAATGAGCAGTTCTTC.

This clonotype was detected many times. The DNA for the CDR3 is TGTGCCAGCAGCCCCGGATCAAAGGGGGGGGAGACCCAGTACTTC. This sequence encodes CASSPGSKGGETQYF. The chain joins TRBV5-4 to TRBJ2-5, with D possibly matching TRBD2 (7 bases). Looked up from germline, CDR1 is SGHNT and CDR2 is YYREEE (reference sequence). V was cut by 4 bases and J by 5 bases, with 18 bases left in between. The length of the CDR3 is 15 residues.

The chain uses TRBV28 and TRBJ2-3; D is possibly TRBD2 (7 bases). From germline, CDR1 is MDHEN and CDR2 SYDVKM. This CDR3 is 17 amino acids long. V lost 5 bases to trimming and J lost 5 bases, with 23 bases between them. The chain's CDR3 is CASSPLGSGGRGDTQYF. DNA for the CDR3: TGTGCCAGCAGTCCTTTAGGCTCCGGGGGGCGAGGAGATACGCAGTATTTT. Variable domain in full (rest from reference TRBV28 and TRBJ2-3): DVKVTQSSRYLVKRTGEKVFLECVQDMDHENMFWYRQDPGLGLRLIYFSYDVKMKEKGDIPEGYSVSREKKERFSLILESASTNQTSMYLCASSPLGSGGRGDTQYFGPGTRLTVL.

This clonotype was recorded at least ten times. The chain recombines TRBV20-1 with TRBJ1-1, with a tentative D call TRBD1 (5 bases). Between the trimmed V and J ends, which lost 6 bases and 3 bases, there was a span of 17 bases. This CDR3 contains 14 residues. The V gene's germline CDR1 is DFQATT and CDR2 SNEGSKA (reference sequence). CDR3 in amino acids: CSARPSGRDTEAFF. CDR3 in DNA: TGCAGTGCCCGTCCCTCGGGGCGGGACACTGAAGCTTTCTTT.

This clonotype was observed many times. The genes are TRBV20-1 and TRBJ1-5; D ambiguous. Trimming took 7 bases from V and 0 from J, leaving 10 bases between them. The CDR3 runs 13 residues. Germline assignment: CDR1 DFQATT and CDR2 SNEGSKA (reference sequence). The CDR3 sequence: CSGQADSNQPQHF. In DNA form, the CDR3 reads TGCAGTGGGCAGGCAGATAGCAATCAGCCCCAGCATTTT.

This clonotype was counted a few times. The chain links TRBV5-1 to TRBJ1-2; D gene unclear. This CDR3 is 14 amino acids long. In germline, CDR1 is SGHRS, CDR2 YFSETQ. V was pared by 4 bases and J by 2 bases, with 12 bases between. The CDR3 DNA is TGCGCCAGCAGCACAACTACGGGAAACTATGGCTACACCTTC. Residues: CASSTTTGNYGYTF.

The CDR3 DNA reads TGCAGTGCTCACACACCGAGGATCACTAGCGGGAGGGCCAATGAGCAGTTCTTC. Its protein is CSAHTPRITSGRANEQFF. This chain uses TRBV20-1 with TRBJ2-1, with 13 bases lining up with TRBD2. This CDR3 has 18 amino acids. The V gene's germline CDR1 is DFQATT and CDR2 SNEGSKA (reference sequence). The J segment lost 6 bases and the V segment lost 5 bases, leaving 16 bases of the junction unmatched.

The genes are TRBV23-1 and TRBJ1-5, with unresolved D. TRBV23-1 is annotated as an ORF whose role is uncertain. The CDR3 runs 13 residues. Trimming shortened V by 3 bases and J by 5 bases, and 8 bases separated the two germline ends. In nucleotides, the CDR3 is TGCGCCAGCAGTCAGTACAGCTATCAGCCCCAGCATTTT. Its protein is CASSQYSYQPQHF.

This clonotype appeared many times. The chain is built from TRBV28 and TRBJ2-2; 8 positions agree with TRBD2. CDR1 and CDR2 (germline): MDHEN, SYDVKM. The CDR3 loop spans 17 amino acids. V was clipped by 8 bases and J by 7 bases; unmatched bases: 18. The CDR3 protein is CASHSQGTGGPGGELFF. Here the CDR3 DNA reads TGTGCCAGCCATTCTCAGGGAACGGGAGGGCCCGGCGGGGAGCTGTTTTTT.

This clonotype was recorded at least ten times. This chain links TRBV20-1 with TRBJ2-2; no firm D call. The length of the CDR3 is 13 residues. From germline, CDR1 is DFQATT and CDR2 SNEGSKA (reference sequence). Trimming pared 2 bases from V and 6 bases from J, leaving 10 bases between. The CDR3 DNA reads TGCAGTGCTAGAAGAGGCATTGCCGGGGAGCTGTTTTTT. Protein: CSARRGIAGELFF.

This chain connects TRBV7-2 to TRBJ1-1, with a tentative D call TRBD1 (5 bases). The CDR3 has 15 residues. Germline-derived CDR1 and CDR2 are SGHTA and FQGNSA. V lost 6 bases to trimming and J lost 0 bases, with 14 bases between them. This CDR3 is CASSLTRVMNTEAFF. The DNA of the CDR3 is TGTGCCAGCAGTTTAACCAGGGTGATGAACACTGAAGCTTTCTTT.

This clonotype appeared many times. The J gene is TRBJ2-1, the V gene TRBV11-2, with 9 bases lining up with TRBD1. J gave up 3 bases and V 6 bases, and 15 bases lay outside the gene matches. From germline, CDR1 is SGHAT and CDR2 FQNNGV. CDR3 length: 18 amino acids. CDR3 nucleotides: TGTGCCAGCAGTCCTCAACCCCGGGACAGGGACTTCTACAATGAGCAGTTCTTC. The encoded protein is CASSPQPRDRDFYNEQFF.

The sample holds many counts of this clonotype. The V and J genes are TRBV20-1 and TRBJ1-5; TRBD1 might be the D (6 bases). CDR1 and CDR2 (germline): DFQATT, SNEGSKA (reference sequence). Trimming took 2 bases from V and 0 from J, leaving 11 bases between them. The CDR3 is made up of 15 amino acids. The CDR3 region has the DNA TGCAGTGCTAGATCAACAGGGAATAGCAATCAGCCCCAGCATTTT. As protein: CSARSTGNSNQPQHF.

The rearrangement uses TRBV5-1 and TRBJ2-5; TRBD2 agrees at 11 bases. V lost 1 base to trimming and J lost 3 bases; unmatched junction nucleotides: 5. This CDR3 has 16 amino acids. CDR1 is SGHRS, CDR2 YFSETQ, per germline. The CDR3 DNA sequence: TGCGCCAGCAGCTTGAGTATTAGCGGGGGGGAAGAGACCCAGTACTTC. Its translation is CASSLSISGGEETQYF.

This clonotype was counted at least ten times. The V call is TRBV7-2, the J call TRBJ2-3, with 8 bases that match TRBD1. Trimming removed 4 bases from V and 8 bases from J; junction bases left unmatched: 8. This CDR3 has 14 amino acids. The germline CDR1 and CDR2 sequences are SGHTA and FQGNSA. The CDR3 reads CASSSGTGLGTQYF. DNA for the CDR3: TGTGCCAGCAGCTCCGGGACAGGCTTGGGTACGCAGTATTTT.

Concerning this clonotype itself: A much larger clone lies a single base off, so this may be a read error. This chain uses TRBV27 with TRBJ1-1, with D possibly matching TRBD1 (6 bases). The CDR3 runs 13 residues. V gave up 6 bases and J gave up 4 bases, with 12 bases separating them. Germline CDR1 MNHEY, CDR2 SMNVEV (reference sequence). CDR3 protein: CASRGQRFTEAFF. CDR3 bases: TGTGCCAGCAGAGGACAGCGCTTCACTGAAGCTTTCTTT.

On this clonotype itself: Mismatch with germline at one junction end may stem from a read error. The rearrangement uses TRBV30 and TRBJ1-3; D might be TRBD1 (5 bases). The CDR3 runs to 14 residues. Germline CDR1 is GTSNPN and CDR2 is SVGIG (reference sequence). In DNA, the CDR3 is TGTGCCTGGAATTTTGTCGACAGTGGAAACACCATATGTTTT. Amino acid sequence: CAWNFVDSGNTICF.

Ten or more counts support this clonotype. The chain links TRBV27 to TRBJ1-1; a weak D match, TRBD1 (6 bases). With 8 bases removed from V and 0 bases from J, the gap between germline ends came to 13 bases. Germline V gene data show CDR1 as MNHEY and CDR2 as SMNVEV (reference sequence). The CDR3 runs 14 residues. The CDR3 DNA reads TGTGCCAGCGGTTCTTGGGGGCTGAACACTGAAGCTTTCTTT. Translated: CASGSWGLNTEAFF.